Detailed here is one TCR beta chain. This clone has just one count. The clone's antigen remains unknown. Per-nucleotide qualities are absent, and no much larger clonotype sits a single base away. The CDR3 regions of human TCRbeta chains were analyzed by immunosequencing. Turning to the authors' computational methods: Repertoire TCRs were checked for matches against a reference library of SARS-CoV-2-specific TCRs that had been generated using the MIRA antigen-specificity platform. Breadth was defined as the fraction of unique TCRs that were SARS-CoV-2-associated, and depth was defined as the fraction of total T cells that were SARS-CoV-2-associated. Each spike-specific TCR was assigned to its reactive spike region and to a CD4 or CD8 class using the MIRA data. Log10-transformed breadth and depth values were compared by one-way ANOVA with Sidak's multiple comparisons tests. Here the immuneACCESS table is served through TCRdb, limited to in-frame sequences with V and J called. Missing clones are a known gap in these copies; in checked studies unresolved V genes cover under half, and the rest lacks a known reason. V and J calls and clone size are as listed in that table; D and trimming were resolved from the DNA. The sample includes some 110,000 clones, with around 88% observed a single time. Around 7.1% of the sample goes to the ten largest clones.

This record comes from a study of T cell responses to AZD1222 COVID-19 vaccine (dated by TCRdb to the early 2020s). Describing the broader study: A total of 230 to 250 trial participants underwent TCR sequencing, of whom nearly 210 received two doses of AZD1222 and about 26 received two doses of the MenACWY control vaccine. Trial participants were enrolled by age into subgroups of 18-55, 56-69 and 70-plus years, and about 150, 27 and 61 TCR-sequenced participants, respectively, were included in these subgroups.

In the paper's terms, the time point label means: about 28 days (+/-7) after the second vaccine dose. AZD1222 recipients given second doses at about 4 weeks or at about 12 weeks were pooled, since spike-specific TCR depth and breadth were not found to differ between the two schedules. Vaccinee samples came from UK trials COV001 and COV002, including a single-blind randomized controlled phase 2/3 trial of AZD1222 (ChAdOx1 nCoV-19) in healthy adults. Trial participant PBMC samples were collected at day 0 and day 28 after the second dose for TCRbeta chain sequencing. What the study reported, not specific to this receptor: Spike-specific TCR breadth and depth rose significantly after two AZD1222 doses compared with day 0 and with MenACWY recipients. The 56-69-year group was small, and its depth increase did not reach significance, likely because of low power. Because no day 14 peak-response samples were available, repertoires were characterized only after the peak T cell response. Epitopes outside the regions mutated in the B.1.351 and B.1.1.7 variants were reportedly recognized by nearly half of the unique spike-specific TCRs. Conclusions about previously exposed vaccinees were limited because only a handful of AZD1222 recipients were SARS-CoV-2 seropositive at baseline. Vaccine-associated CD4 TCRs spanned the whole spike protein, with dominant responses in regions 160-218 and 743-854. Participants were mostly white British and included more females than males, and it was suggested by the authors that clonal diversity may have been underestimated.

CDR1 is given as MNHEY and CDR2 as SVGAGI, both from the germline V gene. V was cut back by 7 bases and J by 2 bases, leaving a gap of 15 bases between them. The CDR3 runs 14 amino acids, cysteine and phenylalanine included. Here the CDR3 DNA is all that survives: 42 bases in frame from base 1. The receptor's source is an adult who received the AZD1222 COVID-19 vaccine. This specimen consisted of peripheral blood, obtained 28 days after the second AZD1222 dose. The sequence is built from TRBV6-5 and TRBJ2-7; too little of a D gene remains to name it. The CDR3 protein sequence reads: CASKDMSFPYEQYF. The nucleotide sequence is TGTGCCAGCAAGGATATGTCTTTCCCCTACGAGCAGTACTTC.